These 19 T cell receptor beta chains came from one sample sequenced in a study of patients and donors after allogeneic stem cell transplantation. TCRdb re-derived calls from the RT-PCR reads in MiXCR, one entry per CDR3 protein. The table shows about 410,000 distinct CDR3 sequences, with 15% to 20% occurring only once. The sample comprised blood, either unsorted or a sorted T cell fraction (not recorded which). Source of these receptors: a human donor who was either an allogeneic HSCT recipient or a stem cell or donor lymphocyte infusion donor (not recorded which). It is not recorded whose cells these are; they may come from a transplant donor.

The table lists this clonotype with a few counts. The V gene is TRBV18, the J gene TRBJ2-5; D unclear. The V gene lost 0 bases and the J gene lost 0 bases, with 11 bases spanning the gap. The germline V gene has CDR1 KGHSH and CDR2 LQKENI. The CDR3 runs to 16 residues. CDR3 nucleotides: TGTGCCAGCTCACCACCGCTTGGGAAGTACCAAGAGACCCAGTACTTC. As protein: CASSPPLGKYQETQYF.

This clonotype was seen more than once but under ten times. Here the CDR3 DNA reads TGCGCCAGCAGCTGGGGGACTAGCGGGGGTGGTGAGACCCAGTACTTC. Translated: CASSWGTSGGGETQYF. The chain is built from TRBV5-1 and TRBJ2-5; TRBD2 aligns across 14 bases. This CDR3 is 16 amino acids long. V lost 3 bases and J lost 5; bases outside the gene matches: 6. Germline V gene lookup returns CDR1 SGHRS and CDR2 YFSETQ.

The rearrangement links TRBV6-5 to TRBJ2-7; the match to TRBD1 covers 9 bases. V dropped 0 bases and J dropped 6; count of bases not matched to a gene: 9. CDR1 is MNHEY, CDR2 SVGAGI, per germline. The CDR3 has 16 residues. The CDR3, as DNA: TGTGCCAGCAGTTACTCCCTACGACAGGGGGTGATCGAGCAGTACTTC. Translation: CASSYSLRQGVIEQYF.

The V call is TRBV12-3 or TRBV12-4, the J call TRBJ1-1; 7 bases agree with TRBD1. The CDR3 extends over 15 amino acids. The ends lost 5 bases at V and 4 bases at J; junction bases unmatched: 10. The CDR3 spells CASSPQQGRGTEAFF. The CDR3 DNA sequence: TGTGCCAGCAGTCCACAACAGGGGAGGGGCACTGAAGCTTTCTTT.

The rearrangement uses TRBV7-3 and TRBJ2-3; D uncertain. Germline V gene lookup returns CDR1 SGHTA and CDR2 FQGTGA. This CDR3 has 11 residues. Trimming removed 7 bases from V and 6 bases from J, with 8 bases in between. CDR3 amino acids: CASTIRDTQYF. CDR3 bases: TGTGCCAGCACTATAAGGGATACGCAGTATTTT.

CDR3 nucleotide sequence: TGTGCCAGCAGCTTAATTCGAGCAGATACGCAGTATTTT. The encoded protein is CASSLIRADTQYF. The chain carries TRBV7-9 and TRBJ2-3; D is undetermined. This CDR3 region has 13 residues. Trimming pared 2 bases from V and 4 bases from J, leaving 7 bases between. The germline gives CDR1 SEHNR, CDR2 FQNEAQ (reference sequence). The entire variable domain, with the rest obtained from reference TRBV7-9 and TRBJ2-3, is as follows: DTGVSQNPRHKITKRGQNVTFRCDPISEHNRLYWYRQTLGQGPEFLTYFQNEAQLEKSRLLSDRFSAERPKGSFSTLEIQRTEQGDSAMYLCASSLIRADTQYFGPGTRLTVL.

This clonotype was detected only a few times. The CDR3 is CASSQDLGAGYSNQPQHF. CDR3 DNA sequence: TGCGCCAGCAGCCAAGATTTAGGGGCTGGATATAGCAATCAGCCCCAGCATTTT. The rearrangement links TRBV4-3 to TRBJ1-5, with D maybe TRBD1 (5 bases). The CDR3 sequence is 18 residues long. Germline V gene sequence: CDR1 LGHNA, CDR2 YSLEER. Between the trimmed V and J ends, which lost 0 bases and 0 bases, there was a span of 15 bases.

In this sample, this clonotype turned up a few times. The chain combines TRBV5-6 with TRBJ1-1, with D possibly TRBD1 on 6 matching bases. Germline assignment: CDR1 SGHDT and CDR2 YYEEEE. Trimming removed 6 bases from V and 9 bases from J, with 18 bases in between. This CDR3 is 13 amino acids long. This chain's CDR3 is CASTVGTPAKAFF. In nucleotides, the CDR3 is TGTGCCAGCACTGTTGGGACACCGGCGAAAGCTTTCTTT.

This chain links TRBV5-1 with TRBJ1-1; tentative D call: TRBD1 (6 bases). Per germline, CDR1 SGHRS and CDR2 YFSETQ. The V and J ends lost 4 bases and 0 bases respectively, with 13 bases between them. This CDR3 contains 15 residues. In DNA, the CDR3 is TGCGCCAGCAGCCCGTGGGGGGCAATGAACACTGAAGCTTTCTTT. It encodes CASSPWGAMNTEAFF.

V gene TRBV7-9 combines with J gene TRBJ2-1; 12 bases line up with TRBD2. The CDR3 covers 16 residues. Germline V gene sequence: CDR1 SEHNR, CDR2 FQNEAQ (reference sequence). V shed 5 bases and J 4 bases; nucleotides not matched to a gene: 6. The CDR3 loop is CASSAPSGGAYNEQFF. CDR3 nucleotide sequence: TGTGCCAGCAGCGCTCCTAGCGGGGGGGCTTACAATGAGCAGTTCTTC.

This chain uses TRBV5-1 with TRBJ2-7; D is perhaps TRBD2 (5 bases). CDR3 length: 14 residues. Trimming pared 0 bases from V and 0 bases from J, leaving 7 bases between. Germline V gene data show CDR1 as SGHRS and CDR2 as YFSETQ. CDR3 in amino acids: CASSLDSGSYEQYF. In DNA form, the CDR3 reads TGCGCCAGCAGCTTGGACAGCGGCTCCTACGAGCAGTACTTC.

This clonotype has a count of ten or more. The chain is built from TRBV4-3 and TRBJ1-1; maybe TRBD1 (5 bases). Germline loops: CDR1 LGHNA, CDR2 YSLEER. The CDR3 is 15 residues long. Between the trimmed V and J ends, which lost 0 bases and 0 bases, there was a span of 8 bases. Here the CDR3 DNA reads TGCGCCAGCAGCCAAGATGGCAGGGTGAACACTGAAGCTTTCTTT. Translated: CASSQDGRVNTEAFF.

This chain links TRBV11-3 with TRBJ2-2, with D unclear. CDR1 is SGHNT, CDR2 YENEEA, per germline. V lost 5 bases and J lost 5, with 12 bases in between. The CDR3 loop spans 14 amino acids. This CDR3 is CASSPLGRTGELFF. The CDR3 nucleotides are TGTGCCAGCAGCCCTTTAGGGCGTACCGGGGAGCTGTTTTTT.

This clonotype was seen only a few times. The chain recombines TRBV20-1 with TRBJ1-2; D is unclear. Germline V lookup: CDR1 DFQATT, CDR2 SNEGSKA (reference sequence). The CDR3 spans 11 residues. The germline V and J ends were trimmed by 4 bases and 5 bases, with 8 bases remaining between them. CDR3 sequence reads: CSANGVYGYTF. CDR3 DNA: TGCAGTGCTAACGGGGTATATGGCTACACCTTC.

This clonotype was found a few times. The genes are TRBV7-2 and TRBJ2-1; D is perhaps TRBD2 (5 bases). The germline gives CDR1 SGHTA, CDR2 FQGNSA. Between the trimmed V and J ends, which lost 0 bases and 3 bases, there was a span of 9 bases. There are 15 residues in the CDR3. The CDR3 DNA reads TGTGCCAGCAGCTTAGCGGGAGAGTACTACAATGAGCAGTTCTTC. Translated: CASSLAGEYYNEQFF.

The CDR3 DNA follows: TGCGCCAGCAGCCTACAGCCGGGGCGGAACGAGCAGTACTTC. Encoded protein: CASSLQPGRNEQYF. This chain links TRBV4-3 with TRBJ2-7; D possibly uses TRBD1 or TRBD2 (5 bases each). V lost 4 bases and J lost 5, with 15 bases in between. The CDR3 length is 14 residues. CDR1 and CDR2 (germline): LGHNA, YSLEER.

This clonotype was counted a few times. This chain links TRBV20-1 with TRBJ1-6; D not certain. Between the trimmed V and J ends, which lost 3 bases and 12 bases, there was a span of 9 bases. The CDR3 sequence is 11 residues long. Germline V gene sequence: CDR1 DFQATT, CDR2 SNEGSKA (reference sequence). CDR3 protein: CSARSGEPLHF. The CDR3 DNA follows: TGCAGTGCTAGGTCGGGTGAACCCCTCCACTTT.

The chain joins TRBV27 to TRBJ2-2; TRBD1 might be the D (6 bases). CDR3 length: 14 amino acids. Germline loops: CDR1 MNHEY, CDR2 SMNVEV (reference sequence). Trimming left V 5 bases short and J 6 bases short, with 13 bases between. The CDR3 sequence: CASSATGTSGELFF. DNA of the CDR3: TGTGCCAGCAGTGCCACCGGGACATCCGGGGAGCTGTTTTTT.

The chain joins TRBV5-1 to TRBJ1-6; 8 nucleotides match TRBD1. CDR1 and CDR2 from the germline V gene are SGHRS and YFSETQ. V was pared by 0 bases and J by 5 bases, with 4 bases of the junction left unmatched. There are 16 residues in the CDR3. CDR3 residues: CASSLVTGDNNSPLHF. The CDR3 DNA reads TGCGCCAGCAGCTTGGTGACAGGGGATAATAATTCACCCCTCCACTTT.